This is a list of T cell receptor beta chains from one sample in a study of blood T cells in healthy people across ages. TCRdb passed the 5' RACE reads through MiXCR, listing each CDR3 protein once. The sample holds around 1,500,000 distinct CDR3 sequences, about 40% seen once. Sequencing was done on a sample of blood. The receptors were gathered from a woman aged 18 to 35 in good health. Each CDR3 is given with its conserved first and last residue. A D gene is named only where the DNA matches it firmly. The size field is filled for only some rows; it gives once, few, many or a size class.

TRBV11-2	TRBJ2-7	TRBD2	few	CASSSERGGFYEQYF	TGTGCCAGCAGCTCAGAGCGGGGGGGATTCTACGAGCAGTACTTC
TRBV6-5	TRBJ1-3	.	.	CASSYREPYSGNTIYF	TGTGCCAGCAGTTACCGGGAACCCTACTCTGGAAACACCATATATTTT
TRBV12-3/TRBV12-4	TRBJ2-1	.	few	CASSQQQATYNEQFF	TGTGCCAGCAGCCAGCAACAGGCCACCTACAATGAGCAGTTCTTC
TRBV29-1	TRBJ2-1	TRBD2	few	CSVALAGVYNEQFF	TGCAGCGTAGCCCTAGCGGGAGTCTACAATGAGCAGTTCTTC
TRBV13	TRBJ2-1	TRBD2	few	CASSLGAGGPQFF	TGTGCCAGCAGCTTAGGAGCGGGGGGGCCGCAGTTCTTC
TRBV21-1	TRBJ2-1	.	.	CASEGFQTGGNEQFF	TGTGCCTCAGAAGGGTTCCAGACAGGGGGCAATGAGCAGTTCTTC
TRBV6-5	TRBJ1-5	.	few	CASSYSESNQPQHF	TGTGCCAGCAGTTACTCGGAAAGCAATCAGCCCCAGCATTTT
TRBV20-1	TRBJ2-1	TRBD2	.	CSGFGTSSLNEQFF	TGCAGTGGTTTCGGGACTAGCTCGCTGAATGAGCAGTTCTTC
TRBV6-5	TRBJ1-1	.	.	CTSSPGQRNTEAFF	TGTACCAGCAGCCCCGGACAGAGAAACACTGAAGCTTTCTTT
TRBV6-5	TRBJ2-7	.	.	CASSRQPQGSYEQYF	TGTGCCAGCAGCAGGCAGCCCCAGGGCTCCTACGAGCAGTACTTC